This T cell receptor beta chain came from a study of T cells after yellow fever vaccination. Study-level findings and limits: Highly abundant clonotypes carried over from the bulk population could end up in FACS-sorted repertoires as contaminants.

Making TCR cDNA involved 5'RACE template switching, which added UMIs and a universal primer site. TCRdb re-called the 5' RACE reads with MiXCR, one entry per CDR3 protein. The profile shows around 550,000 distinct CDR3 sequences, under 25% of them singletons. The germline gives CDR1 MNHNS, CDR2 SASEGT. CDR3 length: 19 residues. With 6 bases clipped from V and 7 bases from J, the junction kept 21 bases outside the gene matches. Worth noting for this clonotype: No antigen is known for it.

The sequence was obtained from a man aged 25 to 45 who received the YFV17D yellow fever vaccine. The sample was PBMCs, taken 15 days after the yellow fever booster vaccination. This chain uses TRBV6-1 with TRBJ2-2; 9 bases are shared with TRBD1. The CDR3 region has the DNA TGTGCCAGCAGCCACCCACACAGGGGGCCAGAAATGCAGCGCGGGGAGCTGTTTTTT. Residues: CASSHPHRGPEMQRGELFF.